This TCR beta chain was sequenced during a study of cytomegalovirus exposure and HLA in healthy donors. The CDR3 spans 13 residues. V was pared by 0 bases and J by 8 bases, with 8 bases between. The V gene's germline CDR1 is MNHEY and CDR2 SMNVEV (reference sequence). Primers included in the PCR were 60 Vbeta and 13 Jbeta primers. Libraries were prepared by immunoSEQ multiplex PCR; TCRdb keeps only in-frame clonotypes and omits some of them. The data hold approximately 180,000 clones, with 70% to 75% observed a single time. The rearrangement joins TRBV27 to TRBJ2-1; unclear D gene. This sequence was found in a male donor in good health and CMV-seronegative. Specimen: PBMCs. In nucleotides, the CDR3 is TGTGCCAGCAGTTTATCGTCGGCGGATGAGCAGTTCTTC. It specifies CASSLSSADEQFF.